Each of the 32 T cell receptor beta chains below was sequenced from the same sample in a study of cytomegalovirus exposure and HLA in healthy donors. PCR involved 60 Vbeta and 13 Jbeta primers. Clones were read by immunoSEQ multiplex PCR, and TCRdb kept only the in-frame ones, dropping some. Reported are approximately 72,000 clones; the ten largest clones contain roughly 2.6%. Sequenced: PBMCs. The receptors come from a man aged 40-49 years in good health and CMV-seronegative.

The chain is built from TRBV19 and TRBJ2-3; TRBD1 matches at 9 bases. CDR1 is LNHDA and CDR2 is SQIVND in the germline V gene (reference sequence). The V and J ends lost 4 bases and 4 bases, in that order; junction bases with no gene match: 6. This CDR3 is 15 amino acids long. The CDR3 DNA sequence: TGTGCCAGTAGTACAGGGACAGGGTATTCAGATACGCAGTATTTT. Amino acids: CASSTGTGYSDTQYF.

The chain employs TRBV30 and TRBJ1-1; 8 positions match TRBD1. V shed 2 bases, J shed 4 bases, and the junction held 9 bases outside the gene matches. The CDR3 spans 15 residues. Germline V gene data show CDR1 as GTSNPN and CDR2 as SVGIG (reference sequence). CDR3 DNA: TGTGCCTGGAGTCTGACGTCAGGGGGCCGCACTGAAGCTTTCTTT. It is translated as CAWSLTSGGRTEAFF.

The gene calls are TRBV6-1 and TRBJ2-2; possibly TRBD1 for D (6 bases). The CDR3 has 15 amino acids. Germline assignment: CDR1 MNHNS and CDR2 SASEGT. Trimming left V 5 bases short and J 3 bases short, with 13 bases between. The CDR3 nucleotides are TGTGCCAGCAGTAAACCGGGACACGACACCGGGGAGCTGTTTTTT. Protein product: CASSKPGHDTGELFF.

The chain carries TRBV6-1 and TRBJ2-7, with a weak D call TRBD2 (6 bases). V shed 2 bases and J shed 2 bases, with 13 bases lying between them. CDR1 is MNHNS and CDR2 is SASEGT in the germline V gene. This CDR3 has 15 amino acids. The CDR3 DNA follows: TGTGCCAGCAGTGAAAGATCGGGGGTCACCTACGAGCAGTACTTC. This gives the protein CASSERSGVTYEQYF.

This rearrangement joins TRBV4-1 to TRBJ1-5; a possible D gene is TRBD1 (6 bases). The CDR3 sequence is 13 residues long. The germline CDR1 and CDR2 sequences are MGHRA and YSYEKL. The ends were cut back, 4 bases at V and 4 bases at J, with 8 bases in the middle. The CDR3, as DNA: TGCGCCAGCAGCCGCACAGGGAATCAGCCCCAGCATTTT. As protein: CASSRTGNQPQHF.

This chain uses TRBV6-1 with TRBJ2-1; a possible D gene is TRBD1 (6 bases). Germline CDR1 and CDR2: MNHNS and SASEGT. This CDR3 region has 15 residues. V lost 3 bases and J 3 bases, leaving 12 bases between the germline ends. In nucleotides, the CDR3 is TGTGCCAGCAGTGAGGGGACAACCAGCTACAATGAGCAGTTCTTC. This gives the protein CASSEGTTSYNEQFF.

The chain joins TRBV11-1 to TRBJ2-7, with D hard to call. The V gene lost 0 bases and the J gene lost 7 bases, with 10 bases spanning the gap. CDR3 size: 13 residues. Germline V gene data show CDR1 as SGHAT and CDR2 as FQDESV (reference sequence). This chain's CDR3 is CASSLAWQREQYF. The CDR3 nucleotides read TGTGCCAGCAGCTTAGCATGGCAGAGGGAGCAGTACTTC. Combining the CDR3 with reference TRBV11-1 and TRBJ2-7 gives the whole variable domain EAEVAQSPRYKITEKSQAVAFWCDPISGHATLYWYRQILGQGPELLVQFQDESVVDDSQLPKDRFSAERLKGVDSTLKIQPAELGDSAMYLCASSLAWQREQYFGPGTRLTVT.

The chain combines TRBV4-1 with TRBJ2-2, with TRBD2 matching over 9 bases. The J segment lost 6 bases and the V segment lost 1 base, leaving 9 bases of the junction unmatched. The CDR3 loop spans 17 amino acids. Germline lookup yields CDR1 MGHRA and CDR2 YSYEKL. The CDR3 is CASSQGLRGGLAGELFF. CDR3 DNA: TGCGCCAGCAGCCAAGGTTTGCGGGGGGGCCTGGCCGGGGAGCTGTTTTTT.

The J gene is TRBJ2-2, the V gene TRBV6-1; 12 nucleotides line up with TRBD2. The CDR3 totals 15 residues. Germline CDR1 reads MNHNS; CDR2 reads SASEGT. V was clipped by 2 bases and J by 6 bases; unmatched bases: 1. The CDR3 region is CASSELAGGPGELFF. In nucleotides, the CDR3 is TGTGCCAGCAGTGAACTAGCGGGGGGGCCCGGGGAGCTGTTTTTT.

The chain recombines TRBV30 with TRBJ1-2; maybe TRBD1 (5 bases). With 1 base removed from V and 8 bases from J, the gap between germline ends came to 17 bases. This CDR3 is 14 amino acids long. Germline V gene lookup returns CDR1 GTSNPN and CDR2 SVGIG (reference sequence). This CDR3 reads CAWSGERGATGYTF. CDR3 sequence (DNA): TGTGCCTGGAGTGGCGAAAGGGGTGCGACGGGCTACACCTTC. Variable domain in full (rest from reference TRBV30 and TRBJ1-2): SQTIHQWPATLVQPVGSPLSLECTVEGTSNPNLYWYRQAAGRGLQLLFYSVGIGQISSEVPQNLSASRPQDRQFILSSKKLLLSDSGFYLCAWSGERGATGYTFGSGTRLTVV.

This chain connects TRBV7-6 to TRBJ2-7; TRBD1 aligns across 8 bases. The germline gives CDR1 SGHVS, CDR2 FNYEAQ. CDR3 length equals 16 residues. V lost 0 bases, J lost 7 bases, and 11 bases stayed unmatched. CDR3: CASSLASRTGGLEQYF. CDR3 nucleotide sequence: TGTGCCAGCAGCTTAGCTTCCCGAACAGGGGGGCTGGAGCAGTACTTC. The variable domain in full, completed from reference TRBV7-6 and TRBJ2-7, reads GAGVSQSPRYKVTKRGQDVALRCDPISGHVSLYWYRQALGQGPEFLTYFNYEAQQDKSGLPNDRFSAERPEGSISTLTIQRTEQRDSAMYRCASSLASRTGGLEQYFGPGTRLTVT.

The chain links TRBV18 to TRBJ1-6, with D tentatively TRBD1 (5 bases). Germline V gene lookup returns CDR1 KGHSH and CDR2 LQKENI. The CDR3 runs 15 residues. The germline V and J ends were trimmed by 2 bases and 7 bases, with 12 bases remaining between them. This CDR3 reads CASSPGSGRNSPLHF. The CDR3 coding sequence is TGTGCCAGCTCACCAGGATCAGGGAGGAATTCACCCCTCCACTTT.

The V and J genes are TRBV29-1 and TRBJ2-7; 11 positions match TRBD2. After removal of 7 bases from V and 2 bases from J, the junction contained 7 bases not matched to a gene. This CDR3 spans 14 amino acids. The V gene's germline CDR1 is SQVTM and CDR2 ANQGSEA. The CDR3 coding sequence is TGCAGCGACCGCCTAGCGGGGGGCCCCTACGAGCAGTACTTC. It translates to CSDRLAGGPYEQYF.

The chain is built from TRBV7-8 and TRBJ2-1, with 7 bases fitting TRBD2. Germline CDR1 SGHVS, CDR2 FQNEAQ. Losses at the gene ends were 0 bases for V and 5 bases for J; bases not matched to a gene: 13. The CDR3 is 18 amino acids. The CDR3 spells CASSLALIWRGGNNEQFF. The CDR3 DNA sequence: TGTGCCAGCAGCTTAGCGCTCATCTGGCGCGGGGGAAACAATGAGCAGTTCTTC.

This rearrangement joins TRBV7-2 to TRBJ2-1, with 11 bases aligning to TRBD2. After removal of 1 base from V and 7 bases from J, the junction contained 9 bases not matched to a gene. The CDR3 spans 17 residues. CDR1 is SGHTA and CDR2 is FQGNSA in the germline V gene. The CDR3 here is CASSLEFGTSGRNEQFF. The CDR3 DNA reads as TGTGCCAGCAGCTTAGAATTTGGGACTAGCGGTCGGAATGAGCAGTTCTTC.

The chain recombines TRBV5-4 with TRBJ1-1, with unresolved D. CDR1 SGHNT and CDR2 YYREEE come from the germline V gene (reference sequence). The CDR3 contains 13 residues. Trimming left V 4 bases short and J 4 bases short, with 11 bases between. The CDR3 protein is CASSPTEATEAFF. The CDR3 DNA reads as TGTGCCAGCAGCCCTACAGAAGCCACTGAAGCTTTCTTT.

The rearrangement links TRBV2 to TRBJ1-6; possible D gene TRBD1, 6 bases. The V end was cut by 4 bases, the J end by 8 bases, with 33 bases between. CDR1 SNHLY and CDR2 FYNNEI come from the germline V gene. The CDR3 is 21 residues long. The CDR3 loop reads CASSVDSRRDMRMGPDSPLHF. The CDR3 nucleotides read TGTGCCAGCAGTGTTGATTCCCGACGGGACATGAGGATGGGACCCGATTCACCCCTCCACTTT.

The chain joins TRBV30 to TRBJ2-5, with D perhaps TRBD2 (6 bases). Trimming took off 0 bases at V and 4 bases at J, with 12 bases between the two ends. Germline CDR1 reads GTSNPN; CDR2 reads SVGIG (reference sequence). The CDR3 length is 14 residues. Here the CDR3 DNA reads TGTGCCTGGAGTGTACGGCGGGATTCAGAGACCCAGTACTTC. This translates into CAWSVRRDSETQYF.

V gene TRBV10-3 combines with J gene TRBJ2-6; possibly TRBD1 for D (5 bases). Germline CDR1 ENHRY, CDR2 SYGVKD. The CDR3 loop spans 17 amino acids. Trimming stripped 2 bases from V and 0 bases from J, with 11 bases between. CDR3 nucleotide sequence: TGTGCCATCAGTGAGACAGGAAAAGTCTCTGGGGCCAACGTCCTGACTTTC. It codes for CAISETGKVSGANVLTF.

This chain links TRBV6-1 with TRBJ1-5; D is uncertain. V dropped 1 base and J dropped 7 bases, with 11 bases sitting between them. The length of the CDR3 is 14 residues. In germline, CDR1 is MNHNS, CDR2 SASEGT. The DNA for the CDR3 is TGTGCCAGCAGTGAAGAGGGTAGGAGGCAGCCCCAGCATTTT. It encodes CASSEEGRRQPQHF.

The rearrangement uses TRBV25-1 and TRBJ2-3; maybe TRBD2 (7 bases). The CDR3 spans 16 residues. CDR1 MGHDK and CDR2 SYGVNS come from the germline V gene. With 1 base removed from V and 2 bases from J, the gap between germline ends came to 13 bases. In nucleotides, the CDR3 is TGTGCCAGCAGTGAATCGAACGGGGGGCCCACAGATACGCAGTATTTT. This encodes CASSESNGGPTDTQYF.

The CDR3 sequence: CASRRGQGGYEQYF. CDR3 bases: TGTGCCAGCAGGAGGGGACAGGGTGGTTACGAGCAGTACTTC. V and J are TRBV6-5 and TRBJ2-7; 9 bases agree with TRBD1. The CDR3 has 14 residues. After removal of 6 bases from V and 4 bases from J, the junction contained 7 bases not matched to a gene. Germline V gene data show CDR1 as MNHEY and CDR2 as SVGAGI.

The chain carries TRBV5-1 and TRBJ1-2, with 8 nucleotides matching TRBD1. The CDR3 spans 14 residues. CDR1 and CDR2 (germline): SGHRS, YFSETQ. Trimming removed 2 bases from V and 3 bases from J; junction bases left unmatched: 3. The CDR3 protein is CASSFGTGDYGYTF. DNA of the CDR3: TGCGCCAGCAGCTTCGGGACAGGTGACTATGGCTACACCTTC.

The CDR3 region has the DNA TGTGCCAGCAGCGTGTTGGGCACCCAGGGTCAGCCCCAGCATTTT. Translating gives CASSVLGTQGQPQHF. This chain uses TRBV2 with TRBJ1-5, with D perhaps TRBD1 (5 bases). The CDR3 sequence is 15 residues long. From germline, CDR1 is SNHLY and CDR2 FYNNEI. V gave up 6 bases and J gave up 6 bases, with 18 bases separating them. Complete variable domain (other parts from reference TRBV2 and TRBJ1-5): EPEVTQTPSHQVTQMGQEVILRCVPISNHLYFYWYRQILGQKVEFLVSFYNNEISEKSEIFDDQFSVERPDGSNFTLKIRSTKLEDSAMYFCASSVLGTQGQPQHFGDGTRLSIL.

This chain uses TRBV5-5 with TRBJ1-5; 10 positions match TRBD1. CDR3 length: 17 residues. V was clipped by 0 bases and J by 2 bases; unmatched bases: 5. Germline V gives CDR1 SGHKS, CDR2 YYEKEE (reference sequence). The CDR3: CASSLGIGTGGNQPQHF. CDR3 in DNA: TGTGCCAGCAGCTTGGGCATTGGGACAGGGGGCAATCAGCCCCAGCATTTT.

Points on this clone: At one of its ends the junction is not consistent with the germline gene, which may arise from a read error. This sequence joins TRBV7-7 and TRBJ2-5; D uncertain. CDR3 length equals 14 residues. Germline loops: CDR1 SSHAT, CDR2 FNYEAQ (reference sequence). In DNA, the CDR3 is TGTGCTAGCAGCTTAGACGTCGGGTTGGGGACCCAGTACTTC. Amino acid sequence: CASSLDVGLGTQYF.

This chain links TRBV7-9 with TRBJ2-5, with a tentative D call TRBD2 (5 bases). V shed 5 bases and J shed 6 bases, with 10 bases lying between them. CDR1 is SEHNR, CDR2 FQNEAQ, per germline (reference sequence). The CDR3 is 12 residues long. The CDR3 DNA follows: TGTGCCAGCAGCCCCCCCGGGAAGACCCAGTACTTC. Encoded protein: CASSPPGKTQYF.

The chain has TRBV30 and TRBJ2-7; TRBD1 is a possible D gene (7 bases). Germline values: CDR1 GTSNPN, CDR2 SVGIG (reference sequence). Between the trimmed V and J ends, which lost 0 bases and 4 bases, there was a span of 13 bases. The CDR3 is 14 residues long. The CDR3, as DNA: TGTGCCTGGAGTGTAGGCAGGGGGGTTTACGAGCAGTACTTC. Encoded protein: CAWSVGRGVYEQYF. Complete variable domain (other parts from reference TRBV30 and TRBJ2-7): SQTIHQWPATLVQPVGSPLSLECTVEGTSNPNLYWYRQAAGRGLQLLFYSVGIGQISSEVPQNLSASRPQDRQFILSSKKLLLSDSGFYLCAWSVGRGVYEQYFGPGTRLTVT.

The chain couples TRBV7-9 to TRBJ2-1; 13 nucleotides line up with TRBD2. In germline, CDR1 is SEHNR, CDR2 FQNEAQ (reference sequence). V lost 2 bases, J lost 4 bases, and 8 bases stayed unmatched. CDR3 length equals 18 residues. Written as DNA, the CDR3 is TGTGCCAGCAGCTTACCAGTTCGACTAGCGGGGGGTTACAATGAGCAGTTCTTC. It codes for CASSLPVRLAGGYNEQFF.

In nucleotides, the CDR3 is TGTGCTTCTAGGGGGCAGGGGCATACTGAAGCTTTCTTT. Protein sequence: CASRGQGHTEAFF. The chain has TRBV19 and TRBJ1-1; 7 nucleotides line up with TRBD1. The germline V gene has CDR1 LNHDA and CDR2 SQIVND (reference sequence). The CDR3 is 13 amino acids.

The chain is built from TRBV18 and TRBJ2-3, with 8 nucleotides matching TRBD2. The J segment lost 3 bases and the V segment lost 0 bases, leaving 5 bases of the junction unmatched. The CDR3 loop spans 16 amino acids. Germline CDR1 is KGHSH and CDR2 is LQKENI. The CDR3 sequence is CASSPPAQRGTDTQYF. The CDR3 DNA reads TGTGCCAGCTCACCACCGGCCCAGCGGGGGACAGATACGCAGTATTTT.

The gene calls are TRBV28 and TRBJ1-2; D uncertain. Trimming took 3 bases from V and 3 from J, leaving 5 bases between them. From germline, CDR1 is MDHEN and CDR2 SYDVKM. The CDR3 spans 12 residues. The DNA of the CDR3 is TGTGCCAGCAGTTTCCGGGACTATGGCTACACCTTC. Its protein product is CASSFRDYGYTF.